These 5 T cell receptor beta chains originate from one sample sequenced in a study of blood T cell repertoires in COVID-19. The method was immunoSEQ multiplex PCR; TCRdb's version includes in-frame clones alone and lacks a portion of them. The top ten clones hold around 13% of a sample with around 170,000 clones, approximately 82% of them seen once. The sequenced material came from peripheral blood. The receptor source for this set is a man in his sixties or seventies who had recovered from COVID-19.

This clone has more than one count but fewer than ten. The chain is built from TRBV2 and TRBJ1-1; D is uncertain. Trimming removed 4 bases from V and 0 bases from J, with 3 bases in between. The CDR3 consists of 12 residues. Germline assignment: CDR1 SNHLY and CDR2 FYNNEI. CDR3 sequence reads: CASSGMNTEAFF. The CDR3 DNA is TGTGCCAGCAGTGGTATGAACACTGAAGCTTTCTTT.

This clone was seen once. CDR3 in amino acids: CASGGAANYGYTF. For the CDR3, the DNA is TGTGCCAGCGGGGGGGCAGCTAACTATGGCTACACCTTC. The chain combines TRBV5-5 with TRBJ1-2; a possible D gene is TRBD1 (6 bases). Trimming cost V 7 bases and J 0 bases, with 10 bases left between them. This CDR3 contains 13 residues. The V gene's germline CDR1 is SGHKS and CDR2 YYEKEE (reference sequence).

The chain joins TRBV19 to TRBJ2-5, with TRBD1 identical over 7 bases. The V and J ends lost 5 bases and 4 bases, in that order; junction bases with no gene match: 4. Germline loops: CDR1 LNHDA, CDR2 SQIVND (reference sequence). This CDR3 contains 13 residues. The CDR3 DNA is TGTGCCAGTAGTTTTACAGGGGTAGAGACCCAGTACTTC. Its translation: CASSFTGVETQYF.

The chain couples TRBV7-2 to TRBJ1-2, with a tentative D call TRBD1 (6 bases). The V gene's germline CDR1 is SGHTA and CDR2 FQGNSA. The V end lost 6 bases, the J end lost 5 bases, and 10 bases lay between the germline ends. The CDR3 is 12 residues long. The CDR3 nucleotides read TGTGCCAGCAGGGACAGCCTGTATGGCTACACCTTC. Translated, it gives CASRDSLYGYTF.

The chain employs TRBV5-1 and TRBJ2-5, with 7 positions matching TRBD2. The V and J ends lost 1 base and 1 base, in that order; junction bases with no gene match: 13. Germline V gives CDR1 SGHRS, CDR2 YFSETQ. The length of the CDR3 is 18 residues. CDR3 coding DNA: TGCGCCAGCAGCTTGACGTCGGCGAGGGCGGGAGCCCAAGAGACCCAGTACTTC. Its protein product is CASSLTSARAGAQETQYF. Together with reference TRBV5-1 and TRBJ2-5, the CDR3 gives the full variable domain: KAGVTQTPRYLIKTRGQQVTLSCSPISGHRSVSWYQQTPGQGLQFLFEYFSETQRNKGNFPGRFSGRQFSNSRSEMNVSTLELGDSALYLCASSLTSARAGAQETQYFGPGTRLLVL.